These 3 T cell receptor beta chains originate from one sample sequenced in a study of T cell responses to AZD1222 COVID-19 vaccine. Here immunoSEQ multiplex PCR was the method, and the copy in TCRdb shows in-frame clones only, minus some. The table has about 110,000 clones, 88% seen once. The sample was peripheral blood, taken on day 0 of AZD1222 vaccination. Receptors were obtained from an adult in good health.

The DNA of the CDR3 is TGTGCCACCAGCCGGGACGGTAGCAATCAGCCCCAGCATTTT. Its translation is CATSRDGSNQPQHF. The chain carries TRBV24-1 and TRBJ1-5, with D maybe TRBD1 (5 bases). The germline V gene encodes CDR1 KGHDR and CDR2 SFDVKD. This CDR3 is 14 amino acids long. Trimming took off 7 bases at V and 0 bases at J, with 9 bases between the two ends.

The sample holds one count of this clone. CDR3 nucleotides: TGTGCCAGCAGCCCAAAGGGAGCAACTAATGAAAAACTGTTTTTT. This gives the protein CASSPKGATNEKLFF. The chain recombines TRBV7-9 with TRBJ1-4; the D is unclear. CDR3 size: 15 residues. Germline V CDR1 and CDR2: SEHNR, FQNEAQ (reference sequence). The V end was cut by 5 bases, the J end by 0 bases, with 10 bases between.

The chain employs TRBV15 and TRBJ2-5, with D perhaps matching TRBD1 (6 bases). Deletions cut 0 bases from V and 5 bases from J, with 13 bases between. The CDR3 sequence is 15 residues long. CDR1 is LNHNV and CDR2 is YYDKDF in the germline V gene (reference sequence). CDR3 sequence: CATSRDQGHGETQYF. The CDR3 DNA reads TGTGCCACCAGCAGAGATCAGGGACACGGGGAGACCCAGTACTTC.